These T cell receptor beta chains were read from a single sample in a study of early T cells in non-severe SARS-CoV-2 infection. In TCRdb, the 5' RACE reads were re-called with MiXCR into one record per CDR3 protein. The sample records around 55,000 distinct CDR3 sequences, around 11% being singletons. Sequenced material: whole blood. The receptors shown here come from an adult who was a healthcare worker with PCR-confirmed SARS-CoV-2 infection or an uninfected control (not recorded which). The CDR3 runs from the conserved cysteine through the conserved F or W. Where a row states a size, it is once, few, many or the class of an expanded clone; other rows omit it.

J gene	clone size	V gene	CDR3 protein
TRBJ2-1	NA	TRBV11-3	CASSHSTGGYNEQFF
TRBJ1-2	NA	TRBV9	CASSVRDPLSNGYTF
TRBJ2-5	few	TRBV2	CASSYGASQETQYF
TRBJ1-1	NA	TRBV10-3	CAISESLLRNTEAFF
TRBJ2-1	many	TRBV18	CASSPGGAGYNEQFF
TRBJ2-7	few	TRBV19	CASSPGWAYEQYF
TRBJ2-5	few	TRBV30	CAWTGYPYQETQYF
TRBJ2-3	NA	TRBV7-8	CASSPGLAGVYDTQYF
TRBJ1-6	many	TRBV7-2	CASSYRRPGTGLGGSPLHF
TRBJ2-7	many	TRBV4-1	CASSPGPRYEQYF
TRBJ1-3	many	TRBV2	CASSGQGISGNTIYF
TRBJ2-5	few	TRBV7-2	CASSWTSGQETQYF
TRBJ2-1	many	TRBV7-3	CASSLMSRGTSGRAVTYNEQFF
TRBJ2-2	many	TRBV19	CASSIWENTGELFF
TRBJ2-1	many	TRBV6-6	CASSYSTDNEQFF
TRBJ1-5	few	TRBV18	CASSPGQSNQPQHF
TRBJ2-7	NA	TRBV12-3/TRBV12-4	CASSLVAGGGYEQYF
TRBJ2-2	many	TRBV21-1	CASSKSPRAKRGGELFF
TRBJ2-4	NA	TRBV15	CATSRRTGSVDIQYF
TRBJ2-7	many	TRBV10-1	CAGPNHEQYF
TRBJ1-6	NA	TRBV3-1	CASSQPKHSPLHF
TRBJ1-1	few	TRBV7-3	CASSYTGNTEAFF
TRBJ2-3	NA	TRBV30	CAWSQTPQGTHRTEPGGDTQYF
TRBJ2-3	many	TRBV19	CASSIRESMDTQYF
TRBJ1-4	NA	TRBV3-1	CASSPRQGANEKLFF
TRBJ2-1	few	TRBV4-1	CASSQDRRDNEQFF
TRBJ2-2	NA	TRBV2	CASAPGEAGELFF
TRBJ1-2	NA	TRBV12-3/TRBV12-4	CASSLTSGGYTF
TRBJ2-3	many	TRBV7-3	CASSSAGRRGTDTQYF
TRBJ1-2	many	TRBV7-9	CASRITLGQIYGYTF
TRBJ2-1	few	TRBV2	CASSDGGQGVDNEQFF
TRBJ2-1	many	TRBV4-2	CASSHASGSKNEQFF
TRBJ1-1	many	TRBV27	CASSRTPTGFNTEAFF
TRBJ2-7	many	TRBV28	CASSPGTSGRGSYEQYF
TRBJ2-3	few	TRBV7-3	CASSSEGTDTQYF
TRBJ1-1	NA	TRBV20-1	CSSLGGAGTEAFF
TRBJ1-4	NA	TRBV20-1	CSGVIGVSEKLFF
TRBJ2-7	NA	TRBV29-1	CSGGQNYEQYF
TRBJ2-7	many	TRBV20-1	CSAWGLAETYEQYF
TRBJ2-2	NA	TRBV19	CASGGQGATGELFF
TRBJ1-2	few	TRBV28	CASSPLGTGYPYGYTF
TRBJ2-3	few	TRBV2	CVSSKEKDTQYF
TRBJ2-5	many	TRBV7-3	CASSPTGTSKETQYF
TRBJ1-1	NA	TRBV29-1	CSSGRNRNTEAFF
TRBJ2-7	NA	TRBV28	CASTQGGTNYEQYF
TRBJ2-5	few	TRBV3-1	CASTPNQETQYF